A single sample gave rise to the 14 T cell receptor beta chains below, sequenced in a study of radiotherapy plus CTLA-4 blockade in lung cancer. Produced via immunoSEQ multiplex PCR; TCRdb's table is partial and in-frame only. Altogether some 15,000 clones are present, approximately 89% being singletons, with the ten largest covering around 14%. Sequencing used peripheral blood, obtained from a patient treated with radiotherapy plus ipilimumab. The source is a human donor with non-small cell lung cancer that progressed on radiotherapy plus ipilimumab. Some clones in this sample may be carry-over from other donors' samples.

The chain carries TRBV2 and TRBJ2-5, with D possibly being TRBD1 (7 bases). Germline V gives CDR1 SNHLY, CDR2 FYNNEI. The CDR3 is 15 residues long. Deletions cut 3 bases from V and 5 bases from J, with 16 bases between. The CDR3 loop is CASSEVGGGLETQYF. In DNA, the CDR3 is TGTGCCAGCAGTGAGGTCGGAGGGGGCTTGGAGACCCAGTACTTC.

CDR3 region: CASSRDGGYTEAFF. CDR3 nucleotide sequence: TGTGCCAGCAGCCGTGACGGGGGATACACTGAAGCTTTCTTT. V is TRBV7-9 and J is TRBJ1-1, with D maybe TRBD1 (5 bases). CDR3 length equals 14 residues. V was cut by 5 bases and J by 3 bases, with 13 bases left in between. The germline gives CDR1 SEHNR, CDR2 FQNEAQ (reference sequence).

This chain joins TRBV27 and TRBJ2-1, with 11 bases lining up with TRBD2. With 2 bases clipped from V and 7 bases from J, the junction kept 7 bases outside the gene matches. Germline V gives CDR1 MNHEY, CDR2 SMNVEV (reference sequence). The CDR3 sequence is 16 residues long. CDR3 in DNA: TGTGCCAGCAGTTTAAGTAGCGGGGGGGCGGGAAATGAGCAGTTCTTC. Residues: CASSLSSGGAGNEQFF.

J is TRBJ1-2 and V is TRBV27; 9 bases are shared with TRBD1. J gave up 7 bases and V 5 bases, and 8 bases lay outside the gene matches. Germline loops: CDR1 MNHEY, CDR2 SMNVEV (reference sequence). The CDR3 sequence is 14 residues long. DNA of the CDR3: TGTGCCAGCAGTACCAAACAGGGGGCTGGTGGCTACACCTTC. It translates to CASSTKQGAGGYTF.

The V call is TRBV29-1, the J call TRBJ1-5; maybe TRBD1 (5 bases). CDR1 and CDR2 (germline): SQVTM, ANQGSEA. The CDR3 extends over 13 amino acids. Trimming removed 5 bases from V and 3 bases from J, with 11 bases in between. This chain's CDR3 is CSVRTGTNQPQHF. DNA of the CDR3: TGCAGCGTTCGAACAGGCACCAATCAGCCCCAGCATTTT.

The CDR3 is CASSYDGTVEAFF. CDR3 sequence (DNA): TGTGCCAGCAGTTACGACGGGACAGTCGAAGCTTTCTTT. The chain links TRBV6-5 to TRBJ1-1; 7 nucleotides match TRBD1. The germline V gene has CDR1 MNHEY and CDR2 SVGAGI. The CDR3 consists of 13 residues. The V gene end was trimmed by 2 bases and the J gene end by 8 bases; junction bases not matched to a gene: 5.

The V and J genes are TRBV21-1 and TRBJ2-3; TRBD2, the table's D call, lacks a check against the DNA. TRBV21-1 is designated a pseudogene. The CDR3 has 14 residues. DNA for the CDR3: TGTGCCAGCAGCAAAGCCCTGAGCACAGATACGCAGTATTTT. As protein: CASSKALSTDTQYF.

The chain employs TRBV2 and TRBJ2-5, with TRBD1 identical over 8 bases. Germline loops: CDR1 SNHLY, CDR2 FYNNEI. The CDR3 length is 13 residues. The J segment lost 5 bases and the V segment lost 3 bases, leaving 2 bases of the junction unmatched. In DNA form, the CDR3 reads TGTGCCAGCAGTGACACAGGGGGGGAGACCCAGTACTTC. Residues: CASSDTGGETQYF.

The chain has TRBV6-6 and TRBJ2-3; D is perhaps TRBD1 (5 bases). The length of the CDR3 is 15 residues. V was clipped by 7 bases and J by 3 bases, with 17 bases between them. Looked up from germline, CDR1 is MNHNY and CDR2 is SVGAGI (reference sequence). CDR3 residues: CASTPQLGATDTQYF. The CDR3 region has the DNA TGTGCCAGCACCCCGCAGCTAGGGGCAACAGATACGCAGTATTTT.

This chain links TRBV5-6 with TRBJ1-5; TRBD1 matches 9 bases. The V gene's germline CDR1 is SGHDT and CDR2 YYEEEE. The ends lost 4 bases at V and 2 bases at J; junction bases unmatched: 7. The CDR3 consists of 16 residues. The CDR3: CASSLRTGDGNQPQHF. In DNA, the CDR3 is TGTGCCAGCAGCCTACGGACAGGGGACGGCAATCAGCCCCAGCATTTT.

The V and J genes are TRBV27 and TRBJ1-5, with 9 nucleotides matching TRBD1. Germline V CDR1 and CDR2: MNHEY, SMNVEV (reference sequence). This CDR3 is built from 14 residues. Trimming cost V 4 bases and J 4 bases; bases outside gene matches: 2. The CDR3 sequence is CASSSQGANQPQHF. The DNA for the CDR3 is TGTGCCAGCAGTTCACAGGGGGCGAATCAGCCCCAGCATTTT.

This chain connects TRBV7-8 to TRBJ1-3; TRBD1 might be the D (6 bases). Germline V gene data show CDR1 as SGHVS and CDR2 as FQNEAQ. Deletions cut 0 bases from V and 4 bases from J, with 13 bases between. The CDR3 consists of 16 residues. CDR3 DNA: TGTGCCAGCAGCTTAGCGGGTAGAGGGACAGGAAACACCATATATTTT. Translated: CASSLAGRGTGNTIYF.

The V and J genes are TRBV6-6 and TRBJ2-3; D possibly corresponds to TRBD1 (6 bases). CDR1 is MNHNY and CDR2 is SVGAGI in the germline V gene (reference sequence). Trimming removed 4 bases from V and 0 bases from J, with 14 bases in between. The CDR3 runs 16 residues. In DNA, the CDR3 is TGTGCCAGCAGTTGGCCCGGACAGACTAGCACAGATACGCAGTATTTT. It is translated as CASSWPGQTSTDTQYF.

CDR3 coding DNA: TGTGCCAGCAGACCCGGGACAGTGATATATTTT. Translation: CASRPGTVIYF. The J gene is TRBJ1-3, the V gene TRBV6-1; TRBD1 matches 7 bases. CDR3 size: 11 residues. Losses at the gene ends were 6 bases for V and 13 bases for J; bases not matched to a gene: 6. From germline, CDR1 is MNHNS and CDR2 SASEGT.